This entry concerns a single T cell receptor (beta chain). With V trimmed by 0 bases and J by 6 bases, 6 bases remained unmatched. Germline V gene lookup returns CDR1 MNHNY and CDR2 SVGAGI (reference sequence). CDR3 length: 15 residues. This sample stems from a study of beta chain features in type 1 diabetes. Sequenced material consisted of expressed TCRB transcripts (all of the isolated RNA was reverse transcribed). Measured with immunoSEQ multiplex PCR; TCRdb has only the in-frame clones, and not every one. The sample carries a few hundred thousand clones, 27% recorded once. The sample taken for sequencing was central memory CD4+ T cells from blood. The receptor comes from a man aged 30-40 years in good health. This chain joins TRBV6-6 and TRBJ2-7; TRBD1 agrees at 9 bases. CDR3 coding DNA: TGTGCCAGCAGTTACTCGACAGGGGGGGATGGCGAGCAGTACTTC. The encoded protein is CASSYSTGGDGEQYF.